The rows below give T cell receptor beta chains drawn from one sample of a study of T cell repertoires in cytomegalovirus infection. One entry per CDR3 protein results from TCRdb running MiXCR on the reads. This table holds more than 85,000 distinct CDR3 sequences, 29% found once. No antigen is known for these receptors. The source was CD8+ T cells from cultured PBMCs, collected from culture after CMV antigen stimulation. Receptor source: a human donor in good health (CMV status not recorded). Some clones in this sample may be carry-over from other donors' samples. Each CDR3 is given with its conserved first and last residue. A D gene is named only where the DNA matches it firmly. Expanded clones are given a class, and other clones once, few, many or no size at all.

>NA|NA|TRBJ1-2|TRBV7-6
CASSLALPVNYGYTF
TGTGCCAGCAGCTTAGCGCTCCCGGTGAACTATGGCTACACCTTC
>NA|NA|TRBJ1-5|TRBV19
CASRPTVGWQPQHF
TGTGCCAGTAGGCCGACAGTAGGATGGCAGCCCCAGCATTTT
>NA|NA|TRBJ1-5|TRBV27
CASSTGQSNQPQHF
TGTGCCAGCAGTACTGGACAGTCGAATCAGCCCCAGCATTTT
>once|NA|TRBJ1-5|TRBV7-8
CASSLGPYQPQHF
TGTGCCAGCAGCTTAGGTCCTTACCAGCCCCAGCATTTT
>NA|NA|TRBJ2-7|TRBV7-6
CASSLEPSGASEQYF
TGTGCCAGCAGCTTGGAGCCGAGTGGGGCGAGCGAGCAGTACTTC
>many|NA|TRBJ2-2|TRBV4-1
CASSQSLGTGELFF
TGCGCCAGCAGCCAGTCTCTAGGTACCGGGGAGCTGTTTTTT
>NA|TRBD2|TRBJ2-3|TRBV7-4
CASNVRTSGGTDTQYF
TGTGCCAGCAACGTAAGGACTAGCGGGGGCACAGATACGCAGTATTTT
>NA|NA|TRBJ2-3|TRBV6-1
CASRTGLLSTDTQYF
TGTGCCAGCCGAACGGGGCTATTGAGCACAGATACGCAGTATTTT
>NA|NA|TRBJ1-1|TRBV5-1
CASSLSGYDTEAFF
TGCGCCAGCAGCTTGTCGGGGTACGACACTGAAGCTTTCTTT
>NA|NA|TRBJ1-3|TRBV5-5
CASSLSASRTAGNTIYF
TGTGCCAGCAGCTTAAGCGCCTCAAGGACAGCTGGAAACACCATATATTTT
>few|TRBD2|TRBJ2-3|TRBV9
CASSATSGGIGTDTQYF
TGTGCCAGCAGCGCAACTAGCGGGGGGATTGGCACAGATACGCAGTATTTT
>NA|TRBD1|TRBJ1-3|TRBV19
CASSILRTGEISGNTIYF
TGTGCCAGTAGTATACTGCGGACAGGGGAAATCTCTGGAAACACCATATATTTT
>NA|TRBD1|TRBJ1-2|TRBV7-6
CASSQGGLIYGYTF
TGTGCCAGCAGCCAGGGGGGACTGATCTATGGCTACACCTTC
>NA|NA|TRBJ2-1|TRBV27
CASSLSSSPYNEQFF
TGTGCCAGCAGTTTATCGTCTAGCCCCTACAATGAGCAGTTCTTC
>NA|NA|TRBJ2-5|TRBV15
CATSRDQVETQYF
TGTGCCACCAGCAGAGATCAGGTGGAGACCCAGTACTTC
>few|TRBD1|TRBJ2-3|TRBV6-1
CASRKLLGQTDTQYF
TGTGCCAGCAGGAAGCTGCTGGGACAGACAGATACGCAGTATTTT
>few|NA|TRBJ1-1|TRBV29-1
CSVDREAFF
TGCAGCGTGGACAGAGAAGCTTTCTTT
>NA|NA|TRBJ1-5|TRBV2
CASSEALVTLSNQPQHF
TGTGCCAGCAGTGAAGCGCTTGTAACCCTTAGCAATCAGCCCCAGCATTTT
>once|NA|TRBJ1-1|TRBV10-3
CAISLGMNTEAFF
TGTGCCATCAGCTTAGGAATGAACACTGAAGCTTTCTTT
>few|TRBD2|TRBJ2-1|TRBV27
CASKSTLAGYNEQFF
TGTGCCAGCAAGAGCACTCTAGCGGGGTACAATGAGCAGTTCTTC
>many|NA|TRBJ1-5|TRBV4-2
CASSPRDGDQPQHF
TGTGCCAGCAGCCCTAGGGACGGGGATCAGCCCCAGCATTTT
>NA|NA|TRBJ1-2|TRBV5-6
CASSLSLGADYYGYTF
TGTGCCAGCAGCTTGTCCCTGGGGGCCGATTACTATGGCTACACCTTC
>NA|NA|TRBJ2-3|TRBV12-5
CASGSDRTQYF
TGTGCTAGTGGTTCCGACAGGACGCAGTATTTT
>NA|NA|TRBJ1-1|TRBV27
CASSTWESMNTEAFF
TGTGCCAGCAGTACATGGGAGAGCATGAACACTGAAGCTTTCTTT
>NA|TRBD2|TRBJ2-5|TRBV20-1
CSASPPPSGVGETQYF
TGCAGTGCTAGCCCCCCCCCTAGCGGGGTGGGTGAGACCCAGTACTTC
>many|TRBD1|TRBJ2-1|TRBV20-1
CSASPHRGRLDEQFF
TGCAGTGCCTCCCCACACAGGGGGCGCCTCGATGAGCAGTTCTTC
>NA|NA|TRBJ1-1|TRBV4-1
CASSPGPRTEAFF
TGCGCCAGCAGCCCGGGACCAAGAACTGAAGCTTTCTTT
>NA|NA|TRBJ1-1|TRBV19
CASSTPRGAGTEAFF
TGTGCCAGTAGTACCCCACGGGGGGCTGGCACTGAAGCTTTCTTT
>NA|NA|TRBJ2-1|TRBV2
CASSEEALQYNEQFF
TGTGCCAGCAGTGAAGAGGCTTTACAATACAATGAGCAGTTCTTC
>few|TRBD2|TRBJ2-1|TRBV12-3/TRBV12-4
CASSFAGGWNEQFF
TGTGCCAGCAGTTTTGCGGGGGGCTGGAATGAGCAGTTCTTC
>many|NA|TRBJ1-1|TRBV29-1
CSVLLRGYTEAFF
TGCAGCGTGCTTCTCAGGGGCTACACTGAAGCTTTCTTT
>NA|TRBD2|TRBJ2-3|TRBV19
CASSPGTSGVDTQYF
TGTGCCAGTAGCCCCGGGACTAGCGGGGTTGATACGCAGTATTTT
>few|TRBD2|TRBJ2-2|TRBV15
CATSRPTSGGYDGELFF
TGTGCCACCAGCAGACCGACTAGCGGGGGGTACGACGGGGAGCTGTTTTTT
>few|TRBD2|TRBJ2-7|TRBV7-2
CASSLDITSDEQYF
TGTGCCAGCAGCTTAGATATCACTAGCGACGAGCAGTACTTC
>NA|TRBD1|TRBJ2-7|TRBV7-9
CASSHTGTGVSREQYF
TGTGCCAGCAGTCACACCGGGACAGGGGTTTCAAGGGAGCAGTACTTC
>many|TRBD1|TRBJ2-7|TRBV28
CASSPGTVISYEQYF
TGTGCCAGCAGTCCCGGGACAGTTATATCCTACGAGCAGTACTTC
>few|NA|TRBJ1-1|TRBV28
CASSLFTGGLEAFF
TGTGCCAGCAGTTTATTCACGGGGGGGCTGGAAGCTTTCTTT
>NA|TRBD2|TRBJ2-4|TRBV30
CASLGGGLGKNIQYF
TGTGCCTCATTGGGGGGGGGTCTAGGCAAAAACATTCAGTACTTC
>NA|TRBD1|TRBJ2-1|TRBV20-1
CSARGQGAKTDYNEQFF
TGCAGTGCTAGGGGCCAGGGGGCGAAAACAGATTATAATGAGCAGTTCTTC
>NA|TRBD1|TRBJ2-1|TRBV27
CASRDRSFHNEQFF
TGTGCCAGCCGGGACAGGTCCTTTCACAATGAGCAGTTCTTC
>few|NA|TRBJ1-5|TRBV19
CASSISANQPQHF
TGTGCCAGTAGTATATCCGCTAATCAGCCCCAGCATTTT
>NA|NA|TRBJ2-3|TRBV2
CASRARGHTDTQYF
TGTGCCAGCAGGGCACGGGGTCACACAGATACGCAGTATTTT
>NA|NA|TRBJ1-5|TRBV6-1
CASTKDRYSNQPQHF
TGTGCCAGCACGAAAGACCGGTATAGCAATCAGCCCCAGCATTTT
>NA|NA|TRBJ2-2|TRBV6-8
CASSYSARGNTGELFF
TGTGCCAGCAGTTACTCGGCCAGGGGGAACACCGGGGAGCTGTTTTTT
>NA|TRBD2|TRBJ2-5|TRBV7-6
CASSGGGEETQYF
TGTGCCAGCAGCGGCGGGGGGGAGGAGACCCAGTACTTC
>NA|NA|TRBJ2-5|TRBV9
CASSVEPLTPETQYF
TGTGCCAGCAGCGTAGAGCCCCTCACCCCGGAGACCCAGTACTTC
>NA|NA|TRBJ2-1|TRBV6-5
CASSYSQGPGSEQFF
TGTGCCAGCAGTTACTCTCAGGGCCCTGGGAGTGAGCAGTTCTTC
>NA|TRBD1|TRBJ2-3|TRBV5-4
CASSGQGGDTQYF
TGTGCCAGCAGCGGACAGGGTGGAGATACGCAGTATTTT
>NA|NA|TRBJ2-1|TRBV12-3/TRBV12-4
CASSLGGSEQFF
TGTGCCAGCAGTTTGGGTGGGAGTGAGCAGTTCTTC
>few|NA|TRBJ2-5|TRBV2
CASSGRGTQYF
TGTGCCAGCAGTGGACGGGGGACCCAGTACTTC
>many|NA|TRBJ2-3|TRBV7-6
CASSLAGITDTQYF
TGTGCCAGCAGCTTAGCCGGGATTACAGATACGCAGTATTTT
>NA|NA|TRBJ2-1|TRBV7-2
CASSPREAYNEQFF
TGTGCCAGCAGCCCCAGGGAAGCTTACAATGAGCAGTTCTTC
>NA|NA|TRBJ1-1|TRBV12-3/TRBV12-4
CASRIAGSTEAFF
TGTGCCAGCAGGATCGCAGGGTCCACTGAAGCTTTCTTT